The 24 T cell receptor beta chains reported below all come from one sample, sequenced in a study of blood T cell repertoires in COVID-19. Sequenced by immunoSEQ multiplex PCR; TCRdb stores in-frame clones only, minus some. This table has 250,000 to 350,000 clones, about 89% appearing once. Material: peripheral blood. The origin of the receptors is a woman aged 60-75 years with acute or convalescent COVID-19.

The rearrangement uses TRBV7-9 and TRBJ1-6; perhaps TRBD1 as D (5 bases). The CDR3 is 13 residues long. The germline V gene has CDR1 SEHNR and CDR2 FQNEAQ (reference sequence). V shed 5 bases and J shed 9 bases, with 11 bases lying between them. DNA of the CDR3: TGTGCCAGCAGCCAGCAGGGTTCTTCACCCCTCCACTTT. Protein: CASSQQGSSPLHF.

The chain has TRBV4-1 and TRBJ1-6; possible D gene TRBD1, 5 bases. The CDR3 totals 17 residues. V lost 0 bases, J lost 10 bases, and 19 bases lay in between. In germline, CDR1 is MGHRA, CDR2 YSYEKL. This CDR3 is CASSQDLGSPAGSPLHF. The DNA for the CDR3 is TGCGCCAGCAGCCAAGATCTCGGGAGTCCGGCAGGGTCACCCCTCCACTTT.

V usage is TRBV15 and J usage is TRBJ1-5; TRBD1 matches 8 bases. There are 15 residues in the CDR3. V lost 5 bases and J lost 6; bases outside the gene matches: 9. CDR1 is LNHNV, CDR2 YYDKDF, per germline (reference sequence). CDR3: CATSPVRGLSQPQHF. In DNA, the CDR3 is TGTGCCACCAGCCCCGTCAGGGGGCTTAGTCAGCCCCAGCATTTT.

The V gene is TRBV4-1, the J gene TRBJ1-1, with a tentative D call TRBD1 (5 bases). CDR1 is MGHRA and CDR2 is YSYEKL in the germline V gene. The germline V and J ends were trimmed by 1 base and 4 bases, with 7 bases remaining between them. This CDR3 is built from 13 residues. CDR3 nucleotides: TGCGCCAGCAGCCAAGGGGGCTTCACTGAAGCTTTCTTT. It codes for CASSQGGFTEAFF.

CDR3 in DNA: TGTGCCAGCAGCTTACAGACAGGGGCCGGCTACACCTTC. This gives the protein CASSLQTGAGYTF. The chain couples TRBV7-2 to TRBJ1-2; 8 nucleotides align to TRBD1. The CDR3 has 13 residues. CDR1 is SGHTA, CDR2 FQGNSA, per germline. V lost 2 bases to trimming and J lost 8 bases; unmatched junction nucleotides: 4.

Only one count was recorded for this clone. This chain connects TRBV5-1 to TRBJ2-4, with D possibly TRBD1 on 6 matching bases. CDR1 and CDR2 from the germline V gene are SGHRS and YFSETQ. This CDR3 spans 14 amino acids. V was clipped by 4 bases and J by 7 bases, with 15 bases between them. CDR3 protein: CASSNGQPLNIQYF. Written as DNA, the CDR3 is TGCGCCAGCAGCAACGGACAGCCGCTCAACATTCAGTACTTC.

This rearrangement joins TRBV27 to TRBJ2-2; 8 nucleotides align to TRBD1. Looked up from germline, CDR1 is MNHEY and CDR2 is SMNVEV (reference sequence). The V gene end was trimmed by 3 bases and the J gene end by 2 bases; junction bases not matched to a gene: 8. The CDR3 runs 17 residues. CDR3 in DNA: TGTGCCAGCAGTTTTCAGGGGGCCGCCAGCAACACCGGGGAGCTGTTTTTT. Translation gives CASSFQGAASNTGELFF.

The genes are TRBV7-8 and TRBJ1-6; 7 positions match TRBD1. V was pared by 1 base and J by 10 bases, with 7 bases of the junction left unmatched. Per germline, CDR1 SGHVS and CDR2 FQNEAQ. The CDR3 totals 15 residues. The DNA of the CDR3 is TGTGCCAGCAGCTTAGTGACAGGGATGTTATCACCCCTCCACTTT. Translation gives CASSLVTGMLSPLHF.

This chain links TRBV6-2 or TRBV6-3 with TRBJ1-1; D is unclear. V shed 2 bases and J shed 1 base, with 8 bases lying between them. This CDR3 has 14 amino acids. CDR1 and CDR2 from the germline V gene are MNHEY and SVGEGT. CDR3 protein: CASSYHPGNTEAFF. CDR3 coding DNA: TGTGCCAGCAGTTACCATCCCGGGAACACTGAAGCTTTCTTT.

The V and J genes are TRBV11-3 and TRBJ1-1; a possible D gene is TRBD1 (6 bases). Deletions cut 1 base from V and 1 base from J, with 13 bases between. This CDR3 is 16 amino acids long. CDR1 is SGHNT, CDR2 YENEEA, per germline. CDR3 region: CASSLGRGRGNTEAFF. The CDR3 region has the DNA TGTGCCAGCAGCTTAGGCAGGGGCAGGGGGAACACTGAAGCTTTCTTT.

This clone appeared once. V gene TRBV7-8 combines with J gene TRBJ2-1; 15 bases are shared with TRBD2. J lost 12 bases, V lost 0 bases, and 9 bases had no gene match. The CDR3 is 17 amino acids. CDR1 is SGHVS, CDR2 FQNEAQ, per germline. Here the CDR3 reads CASSLAVRTSGRALQFF. The CDR3, as DNA: TGTGCCAGCAGCTTAGCGGTCCGGACTAGCGGGAGGGCCTTGCAGTTCTTC. Full variable domain (remainder filled in from reference TRBV7-8 and TRBJ2-1): GAGVSQSPRYKVAKRGQDVALRCDPISGHVSLFWYQQALGQGPEFLTYFQNEAQLDKSGLPSDRFFAERPEGSVSTLKIQRTQQEDSAVYLCASSLAVRTSGRALQFFGPGTRLTVL.

The chain combines TRBV3-1 (or the pseudogene TRBV3-2) with TRBJ1-1; TRBD1 agrees at 7 bases. The V gene's germline CDR1 is LGHDT and CDR2 YNNKEL (reference sequence). The V segment lost 4 bases and the J segment 0 bases; nucleotides outside the gene matches: 8. The CDR3 consists of 16 residues. DNA for the CDR3: TGTGCCAGCAGCCCTTTTGGGACAGCAATGAACACTGAAGCTTTCTTT. The encoded protein is CASSPFGTAMNTEAFF.

This rearrangement joins TRBV28 to TRBJ1-3; TRBD1 aligns across 7 bases. J lost 2 bases, V lost 4 bases, and 14 bases had no gene match. The germline V gene has CDR1 MDHEN and CDR2 SYDVKM. The length of the CDR3 is 18 residues. This CDR3 is CASSSRFLLGTAGNTIYF. The CDR3 DNA follows: TGTGCCAGCAGTTCACGATTTTTACTGGGGACAGCTGGAAACACCATATATTTT.

V usage is TRBV12-3 or TRBV12-4 and J usage is TRBJ1-6; D gene ambiguous. This CDR3 region has 13 residues. V lost 3 bases and J lost 6, with 6 bases in between. CDR3: CASSLGSNSPLHF. CDR3 nucleotides: TGTGCCAGCAGTTTGGGCTCTAATTCACCCCTCCACTTT.

This clone came up once. The V call is TRBV27, the J call TRBJ2-3; 11 bases agree with TRBD2. CDR1 is MNHEY, CDR2 SMNVEV, per germline (reference sequence). CDR3 size: 15 residues. J gave up 4 bases and V 6 bases, and 6 bases lay outside the gene matches. CDR3 coding DNA: TGTGCCAGCAGGATAGCGGGGGGGCTTCCAGATACGCAGTATTTT. It encodes CASRIAGGLPDTQYF.

In DNA form, the CDR3 reads TGCGCCAGCAGCTTGGGACTAGGCGCCTACAATGAGCAGTTCTTC. This sequence encodes CASSLGLGAYNEQFF. The rearrangement links TRBV5-1 to TRBJ2-1; possibly TRBD2 for D (6 bases). V dropped 0 bases and J dropped 2 bases, with 9 bases sitting between them. CDR1 is SGHRS, CDR2 YFSETQ, per germline. The CDR3 sequence is 15 residues long.

The chain carries TRBV24-1 and TRBJ2-7, with 7 nucleotides matching TRBD1. Germline values: CDR1 KGHDR, CDR2 SFDVKD. The CDR3 runs to 17 residues. Trimming removed 0 bases from V and 1 base from J; junction bases left unmatched: 8. CDR3 in amino acids: CATSDLQGVLKSYEQYF. CDR3 DNA: TGTGCCACCAGTGATTTGCAGGGGGTCCTTAAGTCCTACGAGCAGTACTTC.

The J gene is TRBJ1-2, the V gene TRBV29-1; D not certain. V dropped 4 bases and J dropped 8 bases, with 17 bases sitting between them. This CDR3 has 13 amino acids. Germline V gene lookup returns CDR1 SQVTM and CDR2 ANQGSEA. CDR3 in DNA: TGCAGCGTTGTTATGTCGGGGAATGGCGGCTACACCTTC. Its translation: CSVVMSGNGGYTF.

The V and J genes are TRBV12-3 or TRBV12-4 and TRBJ1-2, with D possibly being TRBD1 (5 bases). V was shortened by 3 bases and J by 6 bases, with 8 bases between the two germline ends. The CDR3 has 12 amino acids. This CDR3 is CASSFADNGYTF. The DNA of the CDR3 is TGTGCCAGCAGTTTCGCGGACAATGGCTACACCTTC.

The J gene is TRBJ1-4, the V gene TRBV11-2; D gene uncertain. The CDR3 extends over 16 amino acids. Germline-derived CDR1 and CDR2 are SGHAT and FQNNGV. Trimming took 1 base from V and 0 from J, leaving 9 bases between them. The CDR3 loop reads CASSLGVVATNEKLFF. CDR3 in DNA: TGTGCCAGCAGCTTAGGAGTCGTCGCAACTAATGAAAAACTGTTTTTT.

This sequence joins TRBV28 and TRBJ1-2; D unclear. The V end lost 7 bases, the J end lost 2 bases, and 11 bases lay between the germline ends. Germline CDR1 MDHEN, CDR2 SYDVKM. This CDR3 has 13 amino acids. The CDR3, as DNA: TGTGCCAGCACTCAAGCGGGGAACTATGGCTACACCTTC. Its translation: CASTQAGNYGYTF.

This rearrangement joins TRBV11-3 to TRBJ2-3; 11 nucleotides line up with TRBD1. The trim removed 3 bases at V and 2 bases at J, leaving 4 bases unmatched. Germline V gene data show CDR1 as SGHNT and CDR2 as YENEEA. The length of the CDR3 is 16 residues. Written as DNA, the CDR3 is TGTGCCAGCAGCTTCCGGACAGGGGGCTTCACAGATACGCAGTATTTT. This gives the protein CASSFRTGGFTDTQYF.

V gene TRBV25-1 combines with J gene TRBJ2-2; D gene ambiguous. Trimming removed 2 bases at V and 4 bases at J, with 11 bases between. This CDR3 has 15 residues. Germline lookup yields CDR1 MGHDK and CDR2 SYGVNS. DNA for the CDR3: TGTGCCAGCAGTGAACCCGGTAGATCCACCGGGGAGCTGTTTTTT. This encodes CASSEPGRSTGELFF. Filled out from reference TRBV25-1 and TRBJ2-2, the complete variable domain reads EADIYQTPRYLVIGTGKKITLECSQTMGHDKMYWYQQDPGMELHLIHYSYGVNSTEKGDLSSESTVSRIRTEHFPLTLESARPSHTSQYLCASSEPGRSTGELFFGEGSRLTVL.

V is TRBV7-9 and J is TRBJ2-7, with 9 bases aligning to TRBD2. The V gene end was trimmed by 1 base and the J gene end by 5 bases; junction bases not matched to a gene: 6. The CDR3 runs 15 residues. Germline CDR1 is SEHNR and CDR2 is FQNEAQ (reference sequence). CDR3: CASSLGAGGPHEQYF. The CDR3 nucleotides are TGTGCCAGCAGCTTAGGGGCGGGAGGGCCCCACGAGCAGTACTTC.